Below are 17 T cell receptor beta chains sequenced from a single sample in a study of Ad26.COV2.S vaccination and SARS-CoV-2 variants. The treatment is: over 15 received Ad26.COV2.S at low or high dose, single or two shots; about 5 received placebo; per-sample allocation not given. Specimen acquisition occurred on day 63 following the initial vaccine or placebo injection. The data were produced by immunoSEQ multiplex PCR, yet TCRdb's version contains in-frame clones alone and is incomplete. Of around 300,000 clones in the sample, approximately 90% were seen once. Sequenced here: peripheral blood, sampled in a trial of Ad26.COV2.S vaccine versus placebo. Receptors were obtained from a person aged 18-65 years who received the Ad26.COV2.S COVID-19 vaccine or a placebo.

The rearrangement links TRBV24-1 to TRBJ2-1; 7 bases map to TRBD2. The CDR3 has 20 amino acids. Germline assignment: CDR1 KGHDR and CDR2 SFDVKD. V dropped 5 bases and J dropped 0; count of bases not matched to a gene: 18. CDR3 residues: CATSGQGVGGGQISYNEQFF. The CDR3 DNA is TGTGCCACCAGTGGTCAGGGAGTTGGGGGAGGGCAGATCTCCTACAATGAGCAGTTCTTC.

This chain uses TRBV5-1 with TRBJ2-3; 11 bases fit TRBD2. CDR1 SGHRS and CDR2 YFSETQ come from the germline V gene. V lost 4 bases to trimming and J lost 6 bases; unmatched junction nucleotides: 7. There are 15 residues in the CDR3. CDR3 protein: CASSLLLAGDDTQYF. For the CDR3, the DNA is TGCGCCAGCAGCCTCCTACTAGCGGGAGACGATACGCAGTATTTT.

The V and J genes are TRBV28 and TRBJ2-3, with 10 bases identical to TRBD1. The germline CDR1 and CDR2 sequences are MDHEN and SYDVKM. The CDR3 contains 17 residues. The junction had 9 bases not matched to a gene; V was cut back by 4 bases and J by 2 bases. CDR3 nucleotides: TGTGCCAGCAGTTCTACCTTGGACAGGGGGACCACAGATACGCAGTATTTT. Amino acids: CASSSTLDRGTTDTQYF.

The chain is built from TRBV5-1 and TRBJ1-1; D is unclear. The length of the CDR3 is 16 residues. With 0 bases removed from V and 3 bases from J, the gap between germline ends came to 15 bases. Germline V CDR1 and CDR2: SGHRS, YFSETQ. The CDR3 DNA reads TGCGCCAGCAGCTTGGCCTATTCCGGGTTCGACACTGAAGCTTTCTTT. The encoded protein is CASSLAYSGFDTEAFF.

The chain recombines TRBV6-5 with TRBJ2-1; 12 nucleotides agree with TRBD1. CDR1 is MNHEY, CDR2 SVGAGI, per germline. This CDR3 has 15 residues. The ends lost 6 bases at V and 10 bases at J; junction bases unmatched: 10. CDR3 sequence: CASRPRGQGAGEQFF. The CDR3 DNA reads as TGTGCCAGCAGGCCCCGGGGACAGGGGGCGGGAGAGCAGTTCTTC.

The chain links TRBV18 to TRBJ2-4; 7 bases align to TRBD1. The CDR3 consists of 13 residues. Germline V gene sequence: CDR1 KGHSH, CDR2 LQKENI. V dropped 6 bases and J dropped 5; count of bases not matched to a gene: 4. Here the CDR3 DNA reads TGTGCCAGCTCGCTCGACAGGGAAAACATTCAGTACTTC. Protein: CASSLDRENIQYF.

The chain has TRBV11-2 and TRBJ2-2; TRBD1 might be the D (6 bases). Germline V lookup: CDR1 SGHAT, CDR2 FQNNGV. Trimming shortened V by 4 bases and J by 4 bases, and 13 bases separated the two germline ends. This CDR3 is built from 15 residues. CDR3 region: CASSWLQGTTGELFF. The CDR3, as DNA: TGTGCCAGCAGCTGGTTACAGGGTACCACCGGGGAGCTGTTTTTT.

The genes are TRBV4-1 and TRBJ2-7, with 9 bases fitting TRBD1. The CDR3 covers 15 residues. Germline V gives CDR1 MGHRA, CDR2 YSYEKL. The V segment lost 0 bases and the J segment 5 bases; nucleotides outside the gene matches: 5. CDR3: CASSQEHRGLNEQYF. The DNA for the CDR3 is TGCGCCAGCAGCCAAGAACACAGGGGGCTCAACGAGCAGTACTTC.

This chain links TRBV20-1 with TRBJ2-5; D remains unclear. The CDR3 covers 11 residues. Germline-derived CDR1 and CDR2 are DFQATT and SNEGSKA (reference sequence). V lost 4 bases, J lost 3 bases, and 6 bases lay in between. For the CDR3, the DNA is TGCAGTGCTATCAGAAAAGAGACCCAGTACTTC. This translates into CSAIRKETQYF.

The chain recombines TRBV28 with TRBJ2-1, with 7 bases fitting TRBD2. Germline V gives CDR1 MDHEN, CDR2 SYDVKM. CDR3 length: 13 residues. The ends lost 2 bases at V and 12 bases at J; junction bases unmatched: 7. For the CDR3, the DNA is TGTGCCAGCAGTTTAGGCGGGGGTACGCTGCAGTTCTTC. Translation gives CASSLGGGTLQFF. Using reference TRBV28 and TRBJ2-1 for the parts outside the CDR3, the full variable domain is DVKVTQSSRYLVKRTGEKVFLECVQDMDHENMFWYRQDPGLGLRLIYFSYDVKMKEKGDIPEGYSVSREKKERFSLILESASTNQTSMYLCASSLGGGTLQFFGPGTRLTVL.

The chain carries TRBV7-2 and TRBJ1-1; D is unclear. The germline V and J ends were trimmed by 1 base and 0 bases, with 9 bases remaining between them. The CDR3 extends over 15 amino acids. Germline V CDR1 and CDR2: SGHTA, FQGNSA. CDR3 in DNA: TGTGCCAGCAGCTTAGGGCCGTGGATGAACACTGAAGCTTTCTTT. Protein product: CASSLGPWMNTEAFF.

The chain carries TRBV29-1 and TRBJ2-3; D uncertain. V gave up 3 bases and J gave up 6 bases, with 10 bases separating them. The CDR3 is 12 amino acids. Germline V gives CDR1 SQVTM, CDR2 ANQGSEA. CDR3 DNA: TGCAGCGTTGAGGCTTCCGGCGATACGCAGTATTTT. This sequence encodes CSVEASGDTQYF.

This clone was detected only once. CDR3 sequence reads: CASSHLTVYNEQFF. The CDR3 region has the DNA TGCGCCAGCAGCCATCTGACAGTATACAATGAGCAGTTCTTC. V is TRBV4-1 and J is TRBJ2-1; a possible D gene is TRBD1 (5 bases). The germline gives CDR1 MGHRA, CDR2 YSYEKL. V lost 3 bases, J lost 4 bases, and 10 bases lay in between. The CDR3 has 14 residues.

The rearrangement uses TRBV19 and TRBJ2-7, with unresolved D. The CDR3 covers 12 residues. CDR1 and CDR2 (germline): LNHDA, SQIVND (reference sequence). V was trimmed by 4 bases and J by 7 bases, leaving 11 bases between them. The CDR3 region is CASSTAAREQYF. The CDR3 coding sequence is TGTGCCAGTAGTACCGCGGCTCGGGAGCAGTACTTC.

This clone appeared a few times. The sample contains more than one DNA sequence encoding this CDR3. V usage is TRBV5-1 and J usage is TRBJ2-2; 7 nucleotides line up with TRBD1. Germline lookup yields CDR1 SGHRS and CDR2 YFSETQ. The CDR3 covers 15 residues. V was clipped by 3 bases and J by 1 base; unmatched bases: 3. This chain's CDR3 is CASSSQGENTGELFF. The CDR3 nucleotides are TGCGCCAGCAGCTCGCAGGGGGAGAACACCGGGGAGCTGTTTTTT. The variable domain in full, completed from reference TRBV5-1 and TRBJ2-2, reads KAGVTQTPRYLIKTRGQQVTLSCSPISGHRSVSWYQQTPGQGLQFLFEYFSETQRNKGNFPGRFSGRQFSNSRSEMNVSTLELGDSALYLCASSSQGENTGELFFGEGSRLTVL.

A note on this clone: The same CDR3 arises from other DNA sequences in this sample as well. The chain combines TRBV6-5 with TRBJ1-4; the match to TRBD1 covers 9 bases. The CDR3 loop spans 14 amino acids. The germline V gene has CDR1 MNHEY and CDR2 SVGAGI. The junction had 4 bases not matched to a gene; V was cut back by 6 bases and J by 5 bases. The CDR3 coding sequence is TGTGCCAGCAGCACCGGGACAGGGAATGAAAAACTGTTTTTT. It encodes CASSTGTGNEKLFF.

V and J are TRBV5-6 and TRBJ2-7; D possibly corresponds to TRBD1 (7 bases). Germline V gene data show CDR1 as SGHDT and CDR2 as YYEEEE. The CDR3 has 14 residues. The germline V and J ends were trimmed by 3 bases and 4 bases, with 14 bases remaining between them. The CDR3 region is CASSSLQGTYEQYF. CDR3 DNA sequence: TGTGCCAGCAGCTCCCTACAGGGGACTTACGAGCAGTACTTC.